This section outlines one TCR beta chain sequence together with its context. Its matching antigen is unknown. This CDR3 is 13 amino acids long. The germline gives CDR1 SGHRS, CDR2 YFSETQ. This record belongs to a study of T cells expressing NK-cell markers. 5'RACE template switching with UMIs produced the TCR beta cDNA. Reprocessing the 5' RACE reads, TCRdb reports a single entry for every CDR3 protein and omits DNA. The table for this sample gives about 460,000 distinct CDR3 sequences. Overall study results and limits: For several donors, these clonotypes were likewise the leading ones in the CD3+CD56-NKG2C+ fraction. The dominant NKG2C+ clonotypes represented 1.0-7.0% of CD8+ T cells in five or six donors.

The sequence was obtained from a woman aged 45-59 years in good health. The chain combines TRBV5-1 with TRBJ1-2; TCRdb picks TRBD1, but there is no DNA to check that call. The specimen sequenced was blood T cells: a sorted CD56 or NKG2C T cell subset, CD4+ or CD8+ T cells, or bulk PBMC T cells (not recorded which). The CDR3 sequence is CASSGGLNYGYTF.